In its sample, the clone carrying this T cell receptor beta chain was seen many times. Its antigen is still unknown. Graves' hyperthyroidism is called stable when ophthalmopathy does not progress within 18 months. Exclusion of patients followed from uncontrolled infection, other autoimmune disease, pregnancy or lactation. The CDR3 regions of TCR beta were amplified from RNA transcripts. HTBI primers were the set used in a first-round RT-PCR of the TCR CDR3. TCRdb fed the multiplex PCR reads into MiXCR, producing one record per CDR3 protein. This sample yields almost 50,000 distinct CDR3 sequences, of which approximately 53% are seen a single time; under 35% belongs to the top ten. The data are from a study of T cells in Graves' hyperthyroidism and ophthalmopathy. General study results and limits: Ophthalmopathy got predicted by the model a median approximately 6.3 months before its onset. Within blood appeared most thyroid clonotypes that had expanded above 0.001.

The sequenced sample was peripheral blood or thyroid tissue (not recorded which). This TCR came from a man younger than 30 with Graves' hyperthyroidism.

CDR3: CASSPRDRGRETQYF. CDR3 nucleotide sequence: TGTGCCAGCTCACCTCGGGACAGGGGAAGGGAGACCCAGTACTTC. The chain combines TRBV18 with TRBJ2-5; 10 nucleotides align to TRBD1. Trimming removed 3 bases from V and 5 bases from J; junction bases left unmatched: 6. The CDR3 is 15 residues long. Per the germline V gene, CDR1 is KGHSH and CDR2 is LQKENI.